Listed below are T cell receptor beta chains from one sample, sequenced in a study of shared clonotypes between healthy human individuals. Using immunoSEQ multiplex PCR, the repertoire was profiled, and TCRdb retains in-frame clones only, with some absent. This table holds more than 2,000,000 clones, over 85% found once. Sequenced: naive CD4+ T cells sorted from blood. Every receptor here comes from a man between 18 and 29 years old in good health. The CDR3 runs from the conserved cysteine through the conserved F or W. Each record gives: D gene, V gene, J gene, clone size, CDR3 protein, CDR3 DNA. A D gene is named only where the DNA matches it firmly. Rows may omit the clone size; those that give it use once, few, many or a size class.

D: .; V: TRBV18; J: TRBJ1-5; size: .; CDR3: CASSQGEGQPQHF; DNA: TGTGCCAGCTCACAGGGGGAAGGTCAGCCCCAGCATTTT
D: TRBD1; V: TRBV10-3; J: TRBJ1-1; size: .; CDR3: CAISPTGYTEAFF; DNA: TGTGCCATCAGCCCGACAGGGTACACTGAAGCTTTCTTT
D: .; V: TRBV11-2; J: TRBJ2-5; size: .; CDR3: CASRPWGQGKGETQYF; DNA: TGTGCCAGCAGACCCTGGGGGCAGGGAAAGGGAGAGACCCAGTACTTC
D: .; V: TRBV5-8; J: TRBJ1-3; size: .; CDR3: CASSLVGWYSGNTIYF; DNA: TGTGCCAGCAGCTTGGTGGGCTGGTACTCTGGAAACACCATATATTTT
D: TRBD1; V: TRBV6-5; J: TRBJ1-3; size: .; CDR3: CASSWDRGRSGNTIYF; DNA: TGTGCCAGCAGTTGGGACAGGGGAAGGTCTGGAAACACCATATATTTT
D: TRBD1; V: TRBV18; J: TRBJ2-7; size: .; CDR3: CASSHTGQITYEQYF; DNA: TGTGCCAGCTCACACACGGGACAGATTACCTACGAGCAGTACTTC
D: .; V: TRBV5-1; J: TRBJ2-1; size: once; CDR3: CASTGLGGINEQFF; DNA: TGCGCCAGCACTGGTTTAGGGGGTATAAATGAGCAGTTCTTC
D: TRBD1; V: TRBV15; J: TRBJ1-5; size: .; CDR3: CATSRPDRGFQPQHF; DNA: TGTGCCACCAGCAGACCGGACAGGGGTTTTCAGCCCCAGCATTTT
D: .; V: TRBV19; J: TRBJ1-1; size: .; CDR3: CASSNPGRNTEAFF; DNA: TGTGCCAGTAGTAACCCAGGGAGGAACACTGAAGCTTTCTTT
D: TRBD1; V: TRBV7-9; J: TRBJ2-3; size: .; CDR3: CASSPWDRGTDTQYF; DNA: TGTGCCAGCAGCCCATGGGACAGGGGCACAGATACGCAGTATTTT
D: TRBD2; V: TRBV29-1; J: TRBJ2-7; size: .; CDR3: CSAGTSGYEQYF; DNA: TGCAGCGCCGGGACTAGCGGCTACGAGCAGTACTTC
D: .; V: TRBV19; J: TRBJ2-2; size: .; CDR3: CASTKGGTGELFF; DNA: TGTGCCAGTACCAAGGGGGGGACCGGGGAGCTGTTTTTT
D: TRBD2; V: TRBV4-3; J: TRBJ2-2; size: .; CDR3: CASSQALAINTGELFF; DNA: TGCGCCAGCAGCCAAGCACTAGCGATCAACACCGGGGAGCTGTTTTTT
D: .; V: TRBV4-3; J: TRBJ2-1; size: .; CDR3: CASSQGSKGPWGNEQFF; DNA: TGCGCCAGCAGCCAAGGGTCTAAAGGTCCCTGGGGAAATGAGCAGTTCTTC
D: .; V: TRBV6-1; J: TRBJ1-6; size: once; CDR3: CASSEAPLPRRSNSPLHF; DNA: TGTGCCAGCAGTGAAGCGCCCCTTCCCAGACGGTCGAATTCACCCCTCCACTTT
D: .; V: TRBV10-3; J: TRBJ1-5; size: .; CDR3: CAISDGGESNQPQHF; DNA: TGTGCCATCAGTGATGGGGGGGAAAGCAATCAGCCCCAGCATTTT
D: TRBD1; V: TRBV6-1; J: TRBJ2-1; size: few; CDR3: CATKKAGGDEQFF; DNA: TGTGCCACCAAGAAGGCAGGGGGCGATGAGCAGTTCTTC
D: .; V: TRBV5-1; J: TRBJ1-3; size: .; CDR3: CASSLDGVGNTIYF; DNA: TGCGCCAGCAGCTTGGACGGGGTTGGAAACACCATATATTTT
D: .; V: TRBV2; J: TRBJ2-7; size: .; CDR3: CASSLGAYEQYF; DNA: TGTGCCAGCTCCCTGGGGGCCTACGAGCAGTACTTC
D: .; V: TRBV29-1; J: TRBJ1-1; size: .; CDR3: CSGEQGGTEAFF; DNA: TGCAGCGGAGAACAGGGAGGCACTGAAGCTTTCTTT
D: TRBD2; V: TRBV5-6; J: TRBJ2-1; size: .; CDR3: CASSPGTSGRSYNEQFF; DNA: TGTGCCAGCAGCCCGGGGACTAGCGGGAGATCCTACAATGAGCAGTTCTTC
D: .; V: TRBV11-2; J: TRBJ1-1; size: .; CDR3: CASTPSPGMVITEAFF; DNA: TGTGCCAGCACCCCTTCGCCGGGAATGGTTATCACTGAAGCTTTCTTT
D: .; V: TRBV5-1; J: TRBJ2-3; size: .; CDR3: CASSIGLSTDTQYF; DNA: TGCGCCAGCAGCATCGGGCTCTCCACAGATACGCAGTATTTT
D: .; V: TRBV9; J: TRBJ2-6; size: .; CDR3: CASSPFGSGANVLTF; DNA: TGTGCCAGCAGCCCTTTTGGTTCTGGGGCCAACGTCCTGACTTTC
D: .; V: TRBV11-2; J: TRBJ2-1; size: .; CDR3: CASSLAPSSYNEQFF; DNA: TGTGCCAGCAGTTTAGCTCCCAGCTCCTACAATGAGCAGTTCTTC
D: TRBD2; V: TRBV27; J: TRBJ2-2; size: .; CDR3: CASITSGTTGELFF; DNA: TGTGCCAGCATTACTAGCGGAACCACCGGGGAGCTGTTTTTT
D: .; V: TRBV2; J: TRBJ2-7; size: .; CDR3: CASTEAGEQYF; DNA: TGTGCCAGCACTGAGGCGGGCGAGCAGTACTTC
D: .; V: TRBV5-1; J: TRBJ1-2; size: .; CDR3: CASSPGQGGSGYTF; DNA: TGCGCCAGCAGCCCCGGCCAAGGGGGGTCTGGCTACACCTTC
D: .; V: TRBV15; J: TRBJ1-2; size: .; CDR3: CATSWGGLDYGYTF; DNA: TGTGCCACCTCATGGGGGGGACTCGACTATGGCTACACCTTC
D: TRBD1; V: TRBV2; J: TRBJ1-2; size: .; CDR3: CASSEDRNYGYTF; DNA: TGTGCCAGCAGTGAGGACAGGAACTATGGCTACACCTTC
D: TRBD2; V: TRBV15; J: TRBJ2-5; size: .; CDR3: CATSSRLAGAAETQYF; DNA: TGTGCCACCAGCAGCCGACTAGCGGGAGCTGCCGAGACCCAGTACTTC
D: TRBD2; V: TRBV28; J: TRBJ2-7; size: .; CDR3: CASRGSAGESYEQYF; DNA: TGTGCCAGCAGGGGGTCTGCGGGGGAGTCTTACGAGCAGTACTTC
D: TRBD1; V: TRBV20-1; J: TRBJ2-7; size: .; CDR3: CSAQQGAGQYF; DNA: TGCAGTGCGCAGCAGGGGGCGGGTCAGTACTTC
D: TRBD2; V: TRBV15; J: TRBJ2-7; size: .; CDR3: CATSTGSSGGGRYEQYF; DNA: TGTGCCACCAGTACCGGATCTTCGGGAGGGGGGAGGTACGAGCAGTACTTC
D: .; V: TRBV2; J: TRBJ2-5; size: .; CDR3: CASRLEETQYF; DNA: TGTGCCAGCAGGCTAGAAGAGACCCAGTACTTC
D: .; V: TRBV5-1; J: TRBJ2-7; size: .; CDR3: CASSLYVSSPYEQYF; DNA: TGCGCCAGCAGCCTTTATGTTAGTTCTCCCTACGAGCAGTACTTC
D: TRBD1; V: TRBV5-4; J: TRBJ2-6; size: .; CDR3: CASSLRGTGSLSGANVLTF; DNA: TGTGCCAGCAGCTTAAGAGGGACAGGGTCGCTCTCTGGGGCCAACGTCCTGACTTTC
D: TRBD1; V: TRBV28; J: TRBJ2-5; size: .; CDR3: CASSFGTGGGETQYF; DNA: TGTGCCAGCAGTTTCGGAACAGGGGGCGGGGAGACCCAGTACTTC
D: .; V: TRBV18; J: TRBJ2-3; size: .; CDR3: CASSPNLRADTQYF; DNA: TGTGCCAGCTCACCCAATCTCAGGGCAGATACGCAGTATTTT
D: .; V: TRBV18; J: TRBJ2-5; size: .; CDR3: CASSLTSQETQYF; DNA: TGTGCCAGCTCACTCACAAGCCAAGAGACCCAGTACTTC
D: .; V: TRBV2; J: TRBJ2-3; size: .; CDR3: CASKVGGGADTQYF; DNA: TGTGCCAGCAAAGTGGGAGGGGGTGCAGATACGCAGTATTTT
D: .; V: TRBV11-1; J: TRBJ1-3; size: .; CDR3: CASSRLSGNTIYF; DNA: TGTGCCAGCAGCCGACTCTCTGGAAACACCATATATTTT
D: TRBD2; V: TRBV6-5; J: TRBJ2-5; size: .; CDR3: CASSLTSGQETQYF; DNA: TGTGCCAGCAGCCTGACTAGCGGACAAGAGACCCAGTACTTC